Listed here are 32 T cell receptor beta chains from one sample, sequenced in a study of T cell clones after liver transplantation. Assay used: immunoSEQ multiplex PCR; TCRdb lists only in-frame clones, some missing. The sample gives 45,000 to 55,000 clones, 84% of which show up once; about 8.9% is in the top ten. Sample: CD4+ T cells from blood, taken before liver transplant. The receptors here all came from a human donor who received a liver transplant.

The chain employs TRBV5-1 and TRBJ2-2; 7 bases are a match to TRBD2. V lost 4 bases to trimming and J lost 7 bases; unmatched junction nucleotides: 7. CDR3 length equals 14 residues. Germline CDR1 and CDR2: SGHRS and YFSETQ. The CDR3 bases are TGCGCCAGCAGCCCCACGGGAGGAGGCGGGGAGCTGTTTTTT. This codes for CASSPTGGGGELFF.

This clone was seen a few times. This chain connects TRBV5-1 to TRBJ2-7, with TRBD1 matching 7 bases. The CDR3 covers 13 residues. Trimming removed 2 bases from V and 6 bases from J; junction bases left unmatched: 5. Germline values: CDR1 SGHRS, CDR2 YFSETQ. In DNA form, the CDR3 reads TGCGCCAGCAGCTTCGGGAACAGGGGCGAGCAGTACTTC. Residues: CASSFGNRGEQYF.

CDR3 sequence reads: CASSFRDYEQYF. CDR3 in DNA: TGTGCCAGCAGCTTTCGGGACTACGAGCAGTACTTC. J is TRBJ2-7 and V is TRBV5-6; tentatively, D is TRBD2 (5 bases). The V end lost 2 bases, the J end lost 3 bases, and 6 bases lay between the germline ends. CDR3 length: 12 residues. Germline-derived CDR1 and CDR2 are SGHDT and YYEEEE.

The rearrangement joins TRBV28 to TRBJ2-3; 7 nucleotides align to TRBD1. This CDR3 is 15 amino acids long. The germline V gene has CDR1 MDHEN and CDR2 SYDVKM. V was clipped by 5 bases and J by 4 bases; unmatched bases: 9. CDR3 bases: TGTGCCAGCAGTGGCCGGGACAGACTACCAGATACGCAGTATTTT. Amino acids: CASSGRDRLPDTQYF.

V and J are TRBV5-4 and TRBJ2-7; 7 bases fit TRBD2. V was pared by 4 bases and J by 3 bases, with 7 bases of the junction left unmatched. The CDR3 is 14 amino acids. CDR1 and CDR2 (germline): SGHNT, YYREEE (reference sequence). CDR3 region: CASSNPGGGYEQYF. CDR3 DNA sequence: TGTGCCAGCAGCAACCCGGGAGGAGGCTACGAGCAGTACTTC.

This clone was detected only once. The rearrangement uses TRBV29-1 and TRBJ2-3; the match to TRBD2 covers 10 bases. This CDR3 region has 16 residues. Germline CDR1 is SQVTM and CDR2 is ANQGSEA. V lost 3 bases to trimming and J lost 0 bases; unmatched junction nucleotides: 6. The CDR3 region is CSVDTSGTSSTDTQYF. The CDR3 bases are TGCAGCGTTGATACTAGCGGGACCTCTAGCACAGATACGCAGTATTTT.

This clone was counted a few times. The junction differs from germline at one of its ends, possibly a read error. The chain carries TRBV7-7 and TRBJ2-1; the D is unclear. The CDR3 runs 15 residues. In germline, CDR1 is SSHAT, CDR2 FNYEAQ (reference sequence). The CDR3: CASSPTPSSYNEQFF. The CDR3 DNA reads as TGTGCTAGCAGCCCCACTCCTAGCTCCTACAATGAGCAGTTCTTC.

CDR3 loop: CASSFGDSRQYF. DNA for the CDR3: TGTGCCAGCAGTTTTGGGGACAGCAGGCAGTACTTC. The chain is built from TRBV27 and TRBJ2-7, with 7 bases fitting TRBD1. Trimming removed 3 bases from V and 9 bases from J; junction bases left unmatched: 5. Per germline, CDR1 MNHEY and CDR2 SMNVEV (reference sequence). CDR3 length: 12 residues.

Worth noting for this clone: The same CDR3 can be traced to other DNA sequences in this sample. The chain couples TRBV19 to TRBJ2-3; a weak D match, TRBD2 (6 bases). CDR1 and CDR2 from the germline V gene are LNHDA and SQIVND (reference sequence). V lost 3 bases and J 0 bases, leaving 7 bases between the germline ends. The CDR3 loop spans 14 amino acids. The CDR3 DNA reads TGTGCCAGTAGTATTGGAGGGAGCACAGATACGCAGTATTTT. Translated: CASSIGGSTDTQYF.

The V call is TRBV27, the J call TRBJ2-7; TRBD1 or TRBD2 may be the D gene (7 bases each). CDR3 length: 18 amino acids. V was trimmed by 3 bases and J by 2 bases, leaving 23 bases between them. CDR1 and CDR2 (germline): MNHEY, SMNVEV (reference sequence). The chain's CDR3 is CASSFRQGGLADTYEQYF. The CDR3 DNA reads as TGTGCCAGCAGTTTCAGACAGGGTGGTCTAGCGGATACCTACGAGCAGTACTTC.

This rearrangement joins TRBV7-3 to TRBJ2-3; D not resolved. This CDR3 contains 13 residues. V was trimmed by 5 bases and J by 4 bases, leaving 10 bases between them. Germline V gives CDR1 SGHTA, CDR2 FQGTGA. For the CDR3, the DNA is TGTGCCAGCAGCCGAACGTACTCAGATACGCAGTATTTT. This encodes CASSRTYSDTQYF.

J is TRBJ2-5 and V is TRBV7-3; D is unresolved. V was pared by 5 bases and J by 5 bases, with 18 bases between. Germline values: CDR1 SGHTA, CDR2 FQGTGA. The CDR3 runs 15 residues. CDR3 sequence reads: CASSLTGSPTETQYF. CDR3 DNA sequence: TGTGCCAGCAGCCTCACGGGCTCACCGACGGAGACCCAGTACTTC. The full variable domain, with the rest looked up from reference TRBV7-3 and TRBJ2-5, is GAGVSQTPSNKVTEKGKYVELRCDPISGHTALYWYRQSLGQGPEFLIYFQGTGAADDSGLPNDRFFAVRPEGSVSTLKIQRTERGDSAVYLCASSLTGSPTETQYFGPGTRLLVL.

The V call is TRBV27, the J call TRBJ1-2; D unresolved. The CDR3 contains 14 residues. Germline V CDR1 and CDR2: MNHEY, SMNVEV (reference sequence). V lost 4 bases and J 3 bases, leaving 12 bases between the germline ends. The CDR3 region has the DNA TGTGCCAGCAGTTCCGCGGGAACACACTATGGCTACACCTTC. This codes for CASSSAGTHYGYTF.

This chain uses TRBV11-2 with TRBJ2-1; D possibly uses TRBD1 or TRBD2 (6 bases each). The CDR3 contains 15 residues. CDR1 is SGHAT, CDR2 FQNNGV, per germline. The germline V and J ends were trimmed by 5 bases and 3 bases, with 14 bases remaining between them. In nucleotides, the CDR3 is TGTGCCAGCAGCCCGGGCGGGACAAACTACAATGAGCAGTTCTTC. It translates to CASSPGGTNYNEQFF. The full variable domain, completed using reference TRBV11-2 and TRBJ2-1, is EAGVAQSPRYKIIEKRQSVAFWCNPISGHATLYWYQQILGQGPKLLIQFQNNGVVDDSQLPKDRFSAERLKGVDSTLKIQPAKLEDSAVYLCASSPGGTNYNEQFFGPGTRLTVL.

J is TRBJ2-4 and V is TRBV7-2; the match to TRBD1 covers 8 bases. Germline loops: CDR1 SGHTA, CDR2 FQGNSA. CDR3 length equals 17 residues. V shed 5 bases and J 5 bases; nucleotides not matched to a gene: 14. CDR3 nucleotides: TGTGCCAGCAGCCGGGCGTGGACAGGGTACGGGGAAAACATTCAGTACTTC. Translated: CASSRAWTGYGENIQYF. Variable domain in full (rest from reference TRBV7-2 and TRBJ2-4): GAGVSQSPSNKVTEKGKDVELRCDPISGHTALYWYRQSLGQGLEFLIYFQGNSAPDKSGLPSDRFSAERTGGSVSTLTIQRTQQEDSAVYLCASSRAWTGYGENIQYFGAGTRLSVL.

This clone was recorded only once. This sequence joins TRBV4-3 and TRBJ1-2; TRBD1 agrees at 10 bases. J lost 3 bases, V lost 3 bases, and 7 bases had no gene match. The CDR3 has 16 residues. Germline values: CDR1 LGHNA, CDR2 YSLEER. The CDR3: CASSHDRQGAYYGYTF. In DNA, the CDR3 is TGCGCCAGCAGCCATGACCGACAGGGGGCTTACTATGGCTACACCTTC.

The chain recombines TRBV7-3 with TRBJ2-1; 8 nucleotides agree with TRBD2. J gave up 8 bases and V 3 bases, and 6 bases lay outside the gene matches. The CDR3 extends over 14 amino acids. Germline CDR1 is SGHTA and CDR2 is FQGTGA. The CDR3 sequence is CASSFTGGPHEQFF. DNA for the CDR3: TGTGCCAGCAGCTTTACGGGAGGGCCCCATGAGCAGTTCTTC. The variable domain in full, completed from reference TRBV7-3 and TRBJ2-1, reads GAGVSQTPSNKVTEKGKYVELRCDPISGHTALYWYRQSLGQGPEFLIYFQGTGAADDSGLPNDRFFAVRPEGSVSTLKIQRTERGDSAVYLCASSFTGGPHEQFFGPGTRLTVL.

The CDR3: CASSVNGASFTDTQYF. In DNA, the CDR3 is TGCGCCAGCAGCGTGAACGGTGCCTCGTTCACAGATACGCAGTATTTT. This chain connects TRBV5-1 to TRBJ2-3; D unresolved. The CDR3 runs 16 residues. Trimming removed 4 bases from V and 2 bases from J, with 17 bases in between. Germline-derived CDR1 and CDR2 are SGHRS and YFSETQ.

In its sample, this clone was seen a few times. The CDR3 region is CASSLGPRENTEAFF. The DNA of the CDR3 is TGCGCCAGCAGCTTGGGGCCCAGGGAGAACACTGAAGCTTTCTTT. The V gene is TRBV5-1, the J gene TRBJ1-1; tentatively, D is TRBD1 (5 bases). Germline CDR1 SGHRS, CDR2 YFSETQ. The ends were cut back, 0 bases at V and 1 base at J, with 10 bases in the middle. The CDR3 has 15 amino acids.

The chain recombines TRBV19 with TRBJ1-3; TRBD1 might be the D (6 bases). Germline V gene sequence: CDR1 LNHDA, CDR2 SQIVND (reference sequence). V was clipped by 7 bases and J by 0 bases, with 13 bases between them. The CDR3 has 15 residues. The CDR3 loop reads CASTPGQLSGNTIYF. Written as DNA, the CDR3 is TGTGCCAGTACACCGGGACAACTCTCTGGAAACACCATATATTTT. Combining the CDR3 with reference TRBV19 and TRBJ1-3 gives the whole variable domain DGGITQSPKYLFRKEGQNVTLSCEQNLNHDAMYWYRQDPGQGLRLIYYSQIVNDFQKGDIAEGYSVSREKKESFPLTVTSAQKNPTAFYLCASTPGQLSGNTIYFGEGSWLTVV.

The rearrangement joins TRBV9 to TRBJ2-3; 12 positions match TRBD2. CDR1 is SGDLS and CDR2 is YYNGEE in the germline V gene. This CDR3 comprises 18 residues. The V gene end was trimmed by 0 bases and the J gene end by 2 bases; junction bases not matched to a gene: 7. The CDR3 DNA follows: TGTGCCAGCAGCGTAGGAGCTAGCGGGGGGGCCATCACAGATACGCAGTATTTT. Translating gives CASSVGASGGAITDTQYF.

This clone has just a few counts. This sequence joins TRBV4-1 and TRBJ2-7, with D possibly TRBD2 on 5 matching bases. V gave up 0 bases and J gave up 2 bases, with 11 bases separating them. In germline, CDR1 is MGHRA, CDR2 YSYEKL. This CDR3 is 15 amino acids long. In nucleotides, the CDR3 is TGCGCCAGCAGCCAAGATCAGCGGCAGACCTACGAGCAGTACTTC. It encodes CASSQDQRQTYEQYF.

This chain connects TRBV4-2 to TRBJ2-2; D perhaps matches TRBD2 (6 bases). The CDR3 is made up of 16 amino acids. The V end was cut by 0 bases, the J end by 3 bases, with 11 bases between. Germline V CDR1 and CDR2: LGHNA, YNFKEQ. The CDR3 region is CASSQDPGGDTGELFF. CDR3 coding DNA: TGTGCCAGCAGCCAAGACCCTGGCGGGGACACCGGGGAGCTGTTTTTT.

The sample holds one count of this clone. The rearrangement links TRBV19 to TRBJ1-5; D gene ambiguous. This CDR3 has 15 residues. Germline CDR1 and CDR2: LNHDA and SQIVND (reference sequence). V gave up 5 bases and J gave up 5 bases, with 16 bases separating them. In DNA, the CDR3 is TGTGCCAGTAGTCCTCGCCGGCACGGGGATCAGCCCCAGCATTTT. Translation: CASSPRRHGDQPQHF.

This chain uses TRBV30 with TRBJ2-3; D unresolved. Trimming cost V 0 bases and J 2 bases, with 12 bases left between them. The CDR3 consists of 15 residues. CDR1 GTSNPN and CDR2 SVGIG come from the germline V gene (reference sequence). The DNA for the CDR3 is TGTGCCTGGAGTGTACCCTTGTTGTCCACAGATACGCAGTATTTT. Amino acid sequence: CAWSVPLLSTDTQYF. Looking up the rest from reference TRBV30 and TRBJ2-3 gives the full variable domain: SQTIHQWPATLVQPVGSPLSLECTVEGTSNPNLYWYRQAAGRGLQLLFYSVGIGQISSEVPQNLSASRPQDRQFILSSKKLLLSDSGFYLCAWSVPLLSTDTQYFGPGTRLTVL.

The J gene is TRBJ2-7, the V gene TRBV2, with 8 bases aligning to TRBD1. Trimming took 6 bases from V and 6 from J; bases not matched to a gene: 7. Germline CDR1 reads SNHLY; CDR2 reads FYNNEI. The CDR3 loop spans 13 amino acids. CDR3 in amino acids: CASRRTGSSEQYF. Here the CDR3 DNA reads TGTGCCAGCAGGCGGACAGGGTCGAGCGAGCAGTACTTC.

V gene TRBV7-9 combines with J gene TRBJ1-1; tentative D call: TRBD1 (5 bases). The V end lost 5 bases, the J end lost 2 bases, and 15 bases lay between the germline ends. CDR3 length: 15 residues. The germline gives CDR1 SEHNR, CDR2 FQNEAQ (reference sequence). The CDR3 sequence is CASSTRWGVNTEAFF. Written as DNA, the CDR3 is TGTGCCAGCAGCACCCGGTGGGGGGTCAACACTGAAGCTTTCTTT.

The CDR3 nucleotides are TGTGCCAGCAGCGCTAGACTAGGCGCGGGCGAGCAGTACTTC. It codes for CASSARLGAGEQYF. V and J are TRBV7-6 and TRBJ2-7; weak D call: TRBD2 (6 bases). The germline V and J ends were trimmed by 5 bases and 6 bases, with 17 bases remaining between them. Germline V lookup: CDR1 SGHVS, CDR2 FNYEAQ. The CDR3 consists of 14 residues.

The rearrangement links TRBV6-5 to TRBJ2-3; D is possibly TRBD2 (5 bases). The germline CDR1 and CDR2 sequences are MNHEY and SVGAGI. The CDR3 has 15 amino acids. V lost 4 bases, J lost 3 bases, and 14 bases lay in between. The CDR3 sequence: CASSSRAAGTDTQYF. CDR3 DNA sequence: TGTGCCAGCAGTTCGCGGGCCGCCGGGACAGATACGCAGTATTTT.

V is TRBV5-4 and J is TRBJ2-1; D is tentatively TRBD1 or TRBD2 (5 bases each). The CDR3 has 17 residues. The V end was cut by 4 bases, the J end by 0 bases, with 17 bases between. From germline, CDR1 is SGHNT and CDR2 YYREEE (reference sequence). The CDR3 protein is CASSPAGGSISYNEQFF. CDR3 coding DNA: TGTGCCAGCAGCCCGGCTGGGGGTTCCATCTCCTACAATGAGCAGTTCTTC. Filled out from reference TRBV5-4 and TRBJ2-1, the complete variable domain reads ETGVTQSPTHLIKTRGQQVTLRCSSQSGHNTVSWYQQALGQGPQFIFQYYREEENGRGNFPPRFSGLQFPNYSSELNVNALELDDSALYLCASSPAGGSISYNEQFFGPGTRLTVL.

V and J are TRBV6-1 and TRBJ2-7; TRBD1 or TRBD2 may be the D gene (5 bases each). Germline V lookup: CDR1 MNHNS, CDR2 SASEGT. The V gene lost 10 bases and the J gene lost 2 bases, with 15 bases spanning the gap. The CDR3 spans 13 residues. In DNA form, the CDR3 reads TGTGCCATTGGGGGAGACGCGACCTACGAGCAGTACTTC. It yields the protein CAIGGDATYEQYF.

The chain is built from TRBV4-3 and TRBJ1-2; no firm D call. Per germline, CDR1 LGHNA and CDR2 YSLEER. The germline V and J ends were trimmed by 0 bases and 3 bases, with 11 bases remaining between them. The CDR3 is made up of 15 amino acids. CDR3 residues: CASSQDSNRDYGYTF. As DNA, the CDR3 is TGCGCCAGCAGCCAAGATTCTAACAGAGACTATGGCTACACCTTC.